Following are 28 T cell receptor beta chains from one sample sequenced in a study of T cell repertoires in cytomegalovirus infection. Their recognized antigens are unknown. In TCRdb, the reads were re-called with MiXCR into one record per CDR3 protein. The top ten clones hold roughly 13% of a sample with around 770,000 distinct CDR3 sequences, about 29% of them seen once. The source material was cultured CD8+ T cells from PBMCs, sampled from culture after CMV antigen stimulation. The receptors derive from a human donor in good health (CMV status not recorded). Some clones in this sample may be carry-over from other donors' samples.

This clonotype was seen a handful of times. The genes are TRBV7-9 and TRBJ2-5; 7 nucleotides align to TRBD1. Trimming took 5 bases from V and 5 from J; bases not matched to a gene: 11. The CDR3 has 15 amino acids. Germline V gene lookup returns CDR1 SEHNR and CDR2 FQNEAQ (reference sequence). The CDR3 DNA reads as TGTGCCAGCAGCCCAAAGGTTACAGGGGTGGAGACCCAGTACTTC. It is translated as CASSPKVTGVETQYF. The full variable domain, with the rest looked up from reference TRBV7-9 and TRBJ2-5, is DTGVSQNPRHKITKRGQNVTFRCDPISEHNRLYWYRQTLGQGPEFLTYFQNEAQLEKSRLLSDRFSAERPKGSFSTLEIQRTEQGDSAMYLCASSPKVTGVETQYFGPGTRLLVL.

This clonotype was seen a handful of times. The J gene is TRBJ2-2, the V gene TRBV4-1, with TRBD2 matching over 9 bases. Losses at the gene ends were 4 bases for V and 3 bases for J; bases not matched to a gene: 6. The CDR3 runs 16 residues. The germline CDR1 and CDR2 sequences are MGHRA and YSYEKL. CDR3 in DNA: TGCGCCAGCAGCCTCCGACTAGCGGCTCACACCGGGGAGCTGTTTTTT. Amino acids: CASSLRLAAHTGELFF.

The sample holds a few counts of this clonotype. J is TRBJ1-5 and V is TRBV20-1; perhaps TRBD1 as D (5 bases). The germline V and J ends were trimmed by 5 bases and 0 bases, with 20 bases remaining between them. The V gene's germline CDR1 is DFQATT and CDR2 SNEGSKA (reference sequence). The CDR3 is 17 residues long. This CDR3 reads CSAHLATGDHSNQPQHF. The CDR3 DNA sequence: TGCAGTGCTCATCTGGCCACCGGGGACCATAGCAATCAGCCCCAGCATTTT.

The gene calls are TRBV25-1 and TRBJ2-1, with 7 bases that match TRBD2. Germline-derived CDR1 and CDR2 are MGHDK and SYGVNS. The CDR3 totals 16 residues. Trimming took 6 bases from V and 4 from J; bases not matched to a gene: 12. The CDR3 here is CASRRVTSGDYNEQFF. The CDR3 nucleotides read TGTGCCAGCAGAAGGGTAACAAGCGGGGATTACAATGAGCAGTTCTTC. The whole variable domain, remainder taken from reference TRBV25-1 and TRBJ2-1, is EADIYQTPRYLVIGTGKKITLECSQTMGHDKMYWYQQDPGMELHLIHYSYGVNSTEKGDLSSESTVSRIRTEHFPLTLESARPSHTSQYLCASRRVTSGDYNEQFFGPGTRLTVL.

The chain has TRBV6-2 or TRBV6-3 and TRBJ1-5, with D perhaps TRBD1 (5 bases). This CDR3 comprises 14 residues. Germline values: CDR1 MNHEY, CDR2 SVGEGT. The V gene lost 2 bases and the J gene lost 7 bases, with 12 bases spanning the gap. This CDR3 is CASSYRRGKQPQHF. CDR3 sequence (DNA): TGTGCCAGCAGTTACCGGCGGGGGAAACAGCCCCAGCATTTT.

Worth noting for this clonotype: At one end the junction does not follow the germline gene, possibly because of a read error. The chain uses TRBV12-3 or TRBV12-4 and TRBJ2-2; possibly TRBD1 for D (5 bases). There are 18 residues in the CDR3. The CDR3 spells CVSRVLWVRNLTERELFF. CDR3 nucleotides: TGTGTCAGCAGGGTACTATGGGTGCGGAACCTAACCGAGAGGGAGCTGTTTTTT.

In its sample, this clonotype was seen once. The J gene is TRBJ2-2, the V gene TRBV20-1, with no clear D. The CDR3 length is 10 residues. The V gene lost 5 bases and the J gene lost 6 bases, with 4 bases spanning the gap. The germline CDR1 and CDR2 sequences are DFQATT and SNEGSKA (reference sequence). CDR3 nucleotide sequence: TGCAGTGCTGGCTCCGGGGAGCTGTTTTTT. Translated: CSAGSGELFF.

Many counts were recorded for this clonotype. The chain is built from TRBV28 and TRBJ2-3, with D possibly being TRBD1 (5 bases). Germline lookup yields CDR1 MDHEN and CDR2 SYDVKM. The CDR3 has 13 amino acids. Between the trimmed V and J ends, which lost 2 bases and 3 bases, there was a span of 6 bases. CDR3 region: CASSLGATDTQYF. The CDR3 nucleotides are TGTGCCAGCAGTTTAGGGGCAACAGATACGCAGTATTTT.

CDR3: CSARGRGDPHNEQFF. Here the CDR3 DNA reads TGCAGTGCTAGGGGGCGCGGGGACCCCCACAATGAGCAGTTCTTC. J is TRBJ2-1 and V is TRBV20-1, with D perhaps matching TRBD2 (6 bases). Per germline, CDR1 DFQATT and CDR2 SNEGSKA (reference sequence). The ends were cut back, 3 bases at V and 5 bases at J, with 17 bases in the middle. The CDR3 loop spans 15 amino acids.

There are a few counts of this clonotype. The rearrangement joins TRBV29-1 to TRBJ2-3; 7 nucleotides line up with TRBD1. The germline V gene has CDR1 SQVTM and CDR2 ANQGSEA. The CDR3 length is 18 residues. The junction had 17 bases not matched to a gene; V was cut back by 3 bases and J by 2 bases. CDR3 loop: CSVDPIPERGRDTDTQYF. DNA for the CDR3: TGCAGCGTTGACCCTATCCCCGAAAGGGGGCGAGACACAGATACGCAGTATTTT.

The chain recombines TRBV10-3 with TRBJ1-5; D gene uncertain. Germline assignment: CDR1 ENHRY and CDR2 SYGVKD. CDR3 length equals 15 residues. Deletions cut 3 bases from V and 0 bases from J, with 9 bases between. CDR3 nucleotides: TGTGCCATCAGTGAATTAGACCGTAGCAATCAGCCCCAGCATTTT. Translating gives CAISELDRSNQPQHF.

There are many counts of this clonotype. J is TRBJ2-3 and V is TRBV7-8; the D call may be TRBD1 or TRBD2 (6 bases each). Per the germline V gene, CDR1 is SGHVS and CDR2 is FQNEAQ. V was clipped by 5 bases and J by 2 bases, with 20 bases between them. This CDR3 comprises 17 residues. This CDR3 is CASSHRSGGGPTDTQYF. Here the CDR3 DNA reads TGTGCCAGCAGCCATCGTAGCGGTGGGGGGCCCACAGATACGCAGTATTTT.

The CDR3 is CSARVTHRGYNEQFF. The CDR3 nucleotides are TGCAGTGCTAGAGTTACGCACAGGGGCTACAATGAGCAGTTCTTC. This chain connects TRBV20-1 to TRBJ2-1, with 7 bases matching TRBD1. V gave up 1 base and J gave up 3 bases; unmatched junction bases: 6. The CDR3 is made up of 15 amino acids. CDR1 is DFQATT and CDR2 is SNEGSKA in the germline V gene (reference sequence).

This clonotype was seen more than once but under ten times. J is TRBJ1-2 and V is TRBV9; TRBD1 might be the D (5 bases). This CDR3 region has 14 residues. Per the germline V gene, CDR1 is SGDLS and CDR2 is YYNGEE. Trimming removed 2 bases at V and 4 bases at J, with 12 bases between. The CDR3 DNA is TGTGCCAGCAGCGTTAACCGGGACGGCTATGGCTACACCTTC. This gives the protein CASSVNRDGYGYTF.

V is TRBV9 and J is TRBJ2-1; D is unclear. Between the trimmed V and J ends, which lost 4 bases and 7 bases, there was a span of 6 bases. CDR3 length: 11 amino acids. From germline, CDR1 is SGDLS and CDR2 YYNGEE. This CDR3 reads CASSTRNEQFF. CDR3 DNA sequence: TGTGCCAGCAGCACTCGAAATGAGCAGTTCTTC. The entire variable domain, with the rest obtained from reference TRBV9 and TRBJ2-1, is as follows: DSGVTQTPKHLITATGQRVTLRCSPRSGDLSVYWYQQSLDQGLQFLIQYYNGEERAKGNILERFSAQQFPDLHSELNLSSLELGDSALYFCASSTRNEQFFGPGTRLTVL.

DNA for the CDR3: TGTGCCAGCAGCTTAAAAGCTTGGGGGAACACTGAAGCTTTCTTT. Its protein is CASSLKAWGNTEAFF. This sequence joins TRBV7-9 and TRBJ1-1; no clear D gene. The germline gives CDR1 SEHNR, CDR2 FQNEAQ (reference sequence). Trimming took off 2 bases at V and 1 base at J, with 11 bases between the two ends. The CDR3 runs to 15 residues.

The chain combines TRBV7-8 with TRBJ2-4; no firm D call. V dropped 5 bases and J dropped 5 bases, with 22 bases sitting between them. The CDR3 is 17 residues long. Looked up from germline, CDR1 is SGHVS and CDR2 is FQNEAQ. The chain's CDR3 is CASSPRRSSRLENIQYF. In DNA form, the CDR3 reads TGTGCCAGCAGCCCCCGGCGGTCATCTCGGCTCGAAAACATTCAGTACTTC.

In its sample, this clonotype was seen a few times. This rearrangement joins TRBV5-5 to TRBJ2-2; no reliable D call. The germline V gene encodes CDR1 SGHKS and CDR2 YYEKEE (reference sequence). V dropped 2 bases and J dropped 0 bases, with 8 bases sitting between them. The CDR3 has 15 residues. CDR3 loop: CASSLSLSNTGELFF. The CDR3 DNA reads as TGTGCCAGCAGCTTAAGTCTATCGAACACCGGGGAGCTGTTTTTT.

This chain joins TRBV7-9 and TRBJ2-1, with TRBD2 matching 8 bases. Trimming took 11 bases from V and 10 from J; bases not matched to a gene: 10. This CDR3 region has 12 residues. Germline lookup yields CDR1 SEHNR and CDR2 FQNEAQ (reference sequence). DNA for the CDR3: TGTGCCGCCACCGGGGGGGAGCGGGAGCAGTTCTTC. Translation gives CAATGGEREQFF. The full variable domain, with the rest looked up from reference TRBV7-9 and TRBJ2-1, is DTGVSQNPRHKITKRGQNVTFRCDPISEHNRLYWYRQTLGQGPEFLTYFQNEAQLEKSRLLSDRFSAERPKGSFSTLEIQRTEQGDSAMYLCAATGGEREQFFGPGTRLTVL.

CDR3 region: CASSYTRVGTEAFF. CDR3 in DNA: TGTGCCAGCAGTTACACCAGGGTAGGGACTGAAGCTTTCTTT. The chain employs TRBV6-5 and TRBJ1-1; a possible D gene is TRBD1 (5 bases). Germline V gene sequence: CDR1 MNHEY, CDR2 SVGAGI. V dropped 2 bases and J dropped 5 bases, with 12 bases sitting between them. The CDR3 extends over 14 amino acids.

This chain's CDR3 is CASTTWGTGTYEQYF. DNA for the CDR3: TGTGCCAGCACTACCTGGGGGACCGGTACCTACGAGCAGTACTTC. The genes are TRBV5-4 and TRBJ2-7, with D possibly called TRBD1 or TRBD2 (5 bases each). V dropped 6 bases and J dropped 2 bases, with 18 bases sitting between them. Germline V gene sequence: CDR1 SGHNT, CDR2 YYREEE (reference sequence). The CDR3 is 15 amino acids.

At least ten counts were recorded for this clonotype. V gene TRBV28 combines with J gene TRBJ1-5; D perhaps matches TRBD1 (6 bases). Trimming removed 3 bases at V and 3 bases at J, with 9 bases between. CDR1 MDHEN and CDR2 SYDVKM come from the germline V gene. This CDR3 has 14 residues. The CDR3 sequence is CASSFAGVNQPQHF. CDR3 bases: TGTGCCAGCAGTTTTGCAGGGGTCAATCAGCCCCAGCATTTT. The whole variable domain, remainder taken from reference TRBV28 and TRBJ1-5, is DVKVTQSSRYLVKRTGEKVFLECVQDMDHENMFWYRQDPGLGLRLIYFSYDVKMKEKGDIPEGYSVSREKKERFSLILESASTNQTSMYLCASSFAGVNQPQHFGDGTRLSIL.

The rearrangement links TRBV19 to TRBJ1-1, with D possibly being TRBD1 (6 bases). The CDR3 sequence is 16 residues long. Per germline, CDR1 LNHDA and CDR2 SQIVND (reference sequence). V lost 3 bases, J lost 5 bases, and 19 bases lay in between. CDR3 in DNA: TGTGCCAGTAGTATCGCCCCCCTAGGGGGGGCGACTGAAGCTTTCTTT. Protein: CASSIAPLGGATEAFF.

This clonotype occurred many times. The chain uses TRBV11-2 and TRBJ2-1, with a possible D match to TRBD1 (6 bases). V lost 5 bases and J 4 bases, leaving 15 bases between the germline ends. There are 15 residues in the CDR3. Germline loops: CDR1 SGHAT, CDR2 FQNNGV. CDR3 sequence: CASSPEGTLYNEQFF. The CDR3 nucleotides are TGTGCCAGCAGCCCCGAGGGGACATTATACAATGAGCAGTTCTTC.

The chain combines TRBV24-1 with TRBJ2-3; the match to TRBD1 covers 11 bases. This CDR3 comprises 14 residues. V was clipped by 9 bases and J by 5 bases; unmatched bases: 6. Germline values: CDR1 KGHDR, CDR2 SFDVKD. DNA of the CDR3: TGTGCCACCTCGCGGACAGGGGGCAGAGATACGCAGTATTTT. Protein product: CATSRTGGRDTQYF.

V and J are TRBV29-1 and TRBJ2-7; tentatively, D is TRBD2 (5 bases). Trimming removed 7 bases at V and 3 bases at J, with 13 bases between. Germline values: CDR1 SQVTM, CDR2 ANQGSEA. The CDR3 totals 12 residues. The CDR3 here is CSAQGSGYEQYF. The DNA of the CDR3 is TGCAGCGCTCAAGGGAGTGGCTACGAGCAGTACTTC.

This clonotype showed up many times. The chain employs TRBV7-2 and TRBJ1-6, with D possibly matching TRBD1 (6 bases). Germline V gives CDR1 SGHTA, CDR2 FQGNSA. V shed 3 bases and J shed 8 bases, with 11 bases lying between them. The length of the CDR3 is 14 residues. The CDR3 here is CASSFSGDYSPLHF. CDR3 nucleotide sequence: TGTGCCAGCAGCTTCTCAGGGGACTATTCACCCCTCCACTTT.

This clonotype was detected only a few times. This chain uses TRBV11-3 with TRBJ2-3, with a tentative D call TRBD1 (5 bases). Germline loops: CDR1 SGHNT, CDR2 YENEEA. The CDR3 spans 14 residues. V gave up 5 bases and J gave up 6 bases, with 15 bases separating them. CDR3 bases: TGTGCCAGCAGCCCTTATGACAGTGCGGATACGCAGTATTTT. It specifies CASSPYDSADTQYF.